These 27 T cell receptor beta chains were all obtained from the same sample, sequenced in a study of CD8 T cells in ankylosing spondylitis. TCRdb re-analysed the 5' RACE reads in MiXCR, keeping a single row per CDR3 protein. The data contain roughly 150,000 distinct CDR3 sequences, about 7.3% of them singletons. Sequenced material: blood, either unsorted or a sorted T cell fraction (not recorded which). The receptors shown here come from a female donor with ankylosing spondylitis or in good health (not recorded which).

This clonotype was counted ten times or more. The chain carries TRBV28 and TRBJ2-3; 9 bases line up with TRBD2. This CDR3 is 14 amino acids long. The J segment lost 7 bases and the V segment lost 6 bases, leaving 8 bases of the junction unmatched. Germline assignment: CDR1 MDHEN and CDR2 SYDVKM. The CDR3 region has the DNA TGTGCCAGCAGGCGGGGGGGCAGAAGAAATACGCAGTATTTT. Translated, it gives CASRRGGRRNTQYF.

In its sample, this clonotype was seen many times. The rearrangement uses TRBV6-5 and TRBJ1-2; 7 nucleotides line up with TRBD1. CDR3 size: 15 residues. Germline CDR1 reads MNHEY; CDR2 reads SVGAGI. J was trimmed by 7 bases and V by 0 bases; bases with no gene match: 8. Here the CDR3 reads CASSYSGQGGSGYTF. The CDR3 DNA follows: TGTGCCAGCAGTTACTCGGGGCAGGGGGGAAGTGGCTACACCTTC.

CDR3 nucleotides: TGCGCCAGCAGATTTCGACAGGCACCGAACACTGAAGCTTTCTTT. This gives the protein CASRFRQAPNTEAFF. The chain carries TRBV5-1 and TRBJ1-1, with D perhaps matching TRBD1 (6 bases). This CDR3 comprises 15 residues. Trimming removed 5 bases from V and 1 base from J, with 15 bases in between. Looked up from germline, CDR1 is SGHRS and CDR2 is YFSETQ.

This clonotype was counted ten times or more. The V gene is TRBV2, the J gene TRBJ1-4; D might be TRBD1 (5 bases). Germline CDR1 SNHLY, CDR2 FYNNEI. The V end was cut by 4 bases, the J end by 8 bases, with 20 bases between. The length of the CDR3 is 16 residues. CDR3 sequence: CASSVTAHGGLEKLFF. DNA for the CDR3: TGTGCCAGCAGTGTTACAGCCCACGGGGGATTAGAAAAACTGTTTTTT.

This clonotype was observed many times. V and J are TRBV7-2 and TRBJ2-7; 10 positions match TRBD2. V trimming: 4 bases; J trimming: 6 bases; junction bases outside the gene matches: 9. The CDR3 extends over 15 amino acids. Germline CDR1 SGHTA, CDR2 FQGNSA. The CDR3 protein is CASSSVSGGAGEQYF. CDR3 nucleotide sequence: TGTGCCAGCAGCTCCGTCAGCGGGGGGGCAGGCGAGCAGTACTTC.

The sample holds many counts of this clonotype. V and J are TRBV5-1 and TRBJ2-1; 7 positions agree with TRBD1. The ends lost 0 bases at V and 2 bases at J; junction bases unmatched: 2. Germline CDR1 and CDR2: SGHRS and YFSETQ. This CDR3 comprises 15 residues. CDR3 nucleotide sequence: TGCGCCAGCAGCTTGGCCGGGACAGCCTACAATGAGCAGTTCTTC. This encodes CASSLAGTAYNEQFF.

This chain joins TRBV21-1 and TRBJ1-5. TRBV21-1 is a pseudogene. This CDR3 is built from 20 residues. Written as DNA, the CDR3 is TGTGCCAGCAGCAAAAAGGTCCCCGGAGGGCCCAGTATATTGGGGCAGCCCCAGCATTTT. Translated: CASSKKVPGGPSILGQPQHF.

This clonotype was observed a handful of times. A much larger clone sits a single nucleotide away, making a read error possible. V and J are TRBV7-2 and TRBJ1-4; 10 bases are a match to TRBD1. The CDR3 sequence is 14 residues long. Trimming at V came to 4 bases and at J to 7 bases, leaving 3 bases not matched to a gene. CDR1 and CDR2 from the germline V gene are SGHTA and FQGNSA. The CDR3 protein is CASSSDRGSEKLFF. The CDR3 DNA reads as TGTGCCAGCAGCTCGGACAGGGGGTCTGAAAAACTGTTTTTT.

This clonotype occurred many times. The chain is built from TRBV28 and TRBJ2-5, with 7 positions matching TRBD1. V shed 10 bases and J 0 bases; nucleotides not matched to a gene: 5. Germline loops: CDR1 MDHEN, CDR2 SYDVKM. The CDR3 extends over 13 amino acids. DNA for the CDR3: TGTGCCACCGGGGACAGCGACCAAGAGACCCAGTACTTC. This encodes CATGDSDQETQYF.

This clonotype was seen ten or more times. The chain has TRBV12-3 or TRBV12-4 and TRBJ1-1; a possible D gene is TRBD1 (6 bases). V was trimmed by 3 bases and J by 1 base, leaving 12 bases between them. This CDR3 spans 15 amino acids. The CDR3 loop reads CASSFSLGGNTEAFF. The CDR3 region has the DNA TGTGCCAGCAGTTTTTCGCTAGGGGGGAACACTGAAGCTTTCTTT.

The gene calls are TRBV19 and TRBJ2-2, with no clear D. The V gene lost 5 bases and the J gene lost 4 bases, with 11 bases spanning the gap. The CDR3 has 14 amino acids. Germline V gene lookup returns CDR1 LNHDA and CDR2 SQIVND (reference sequence). CDR3 DNA sequence: TGTGCCAGTAGTCAGCAGGTAGCCACCGGGGAGCTGTTTTTT. Its translation: CASSQQVATGELFF.

This clonotype was found many times. The chain combines TRBV20-1 with TRBJ1-6, with D perhaps TRBD1 (5 bases). V was clipped by 6 bases and J by 7 bases, with 13 bases between them. This CDR3 region has 13 residues. Germline V gene data show CDR1 as DFQATT and CDR2 as SNEGSKA (reference sequence). The DNA of the CDR3 is TGCAGTGCACAAACAGGAACGAATTCACCCCTCCACTTT. This encodes CSAQTGTNSPLHF.

This clonotype was picked up many times. The gene calls are TRBV9 and TRBJ2-1; 8 bases are a match to TRBD1. CDR1 and CDR2 (germline): SGDLS, YYNGEE. The V and J ends lost 3 bases and 8 bases, in that order; junction bases with no gene match: 7. This CDR3 contains 14 residues. This chain's CDR3 is CASSGGQGNDEQFF. DNA for the CDR3: TGTGCCAGCAGCGGAGGACAGGGTAACGATGAGCAGTTCTTC.

This clonotype was seen only a few times. The chain has TRBV18 and TRBJ1-2, with D possibly matching TRBD1 (6 bases). V lost 0 bases to trimming and J lost 8 bases, with 16 bases between them. This CDR3 has 15 amino acids. Per the germline V gene, CDR1 is KGHSH and CDR2 is LQKENI. For the CDR3, the DNA is TGTGCCAGCTCACCACCGACTTCCAGGGGACGGGGCTACACCTTC. It codes for CASSPPTSRGRGYTF.

This clonotype was observed at least ten times. This chain connects TRBV5-4 to TRBJ2-3; TRBD2 matches 15 bases. The germline V gene has CDR1 SGHNT and CDR2 YYREEE (reference sequence). The CDR3 spans 16 residues. Trimming took 4 bases from V and 5 from J; bases not matched to a gene: 5. CDR3 sequence: CASSLGLAGGQDTQYF. CDR3 coding DNA: TGTGCCAGCAGCCTCGGACTAGCGGGGGGGCAAGATACGCAGTATTTT.

This clonotype showed up many times. The chain combines TRBV25-1 with TRBJ1-2; 12 bases are shared with TRBD1. CDR1 and CDR2 from the germline V gene are MGHDK and SYGVNS. Trimming at V came to 3 bases and at J to 5 bases, leaving 4 bases not matched to a gene. This CDR3 comprises 15 residues. The CDR3 loop is CASSDPGQGAYGYTF. As DNA, the CDR3 is TGTGCCAGCAGTGATCCGGGACAGGGGGCTTATGGCTACACCTTC.

This clonotype was observed many times. This chain uses TRBV5-1 with TRBJ2-7; 9 bases map to TRBD1. The CDR3 runs to 15 residues. The J segment lost 3 bases and the V segment lost 0 bases, leaving 4 bases of the junction unmatched. Germline V gives CDR1 SGHRS, CDR2 YFSETQ. The CDR3 here is CASSLAGQGLYEQYF. In DNA form, the CDR3 reads TGCGCCAGCAGCTTGGCCGGACAGGGGCTCTACGAGCAGTACTTC.

The table lists this clonotype with many counts. The chain employs TRBV20-1 and TRBJ2-3; D is unresolved. V was trimmed by 4 bases and J by 0 bases, leaving 5 bases between them. The CDR3 runs to 12 residues. Germline-derived CDR1 and CDR2 are DFQATT and SNEGSKA (reference sequence). The CDR3 nucleotides are TGCAGTGCTACGACTAGCACAGATACGCAGTATTTT. It translates to CSATTSTDTQYF.

This clonotype was counted at least ten times. The V gene is TRBV12-3 or TRBV12-4, the J gene TRBJ2-2, with unresolved D. Trimming pared 5 bases from V and 1 base from J, leaving 8 bases between. This CDR3 spans 14 amino acids. CDR3 protein: CASSPPGNTGELFF. The CDR3, as DNA: TGTGCCAGCAGTCCCCCGGGGAACACCGGGGAGCTGTTTTTT.

This clonotype showed up many times. The chain's CDR3 is CASSQGGQGGNQPQHF. The CDR3 DNA follows: TGTGCCAGCAGCCAAGGAGGACAGGGAGGGAATCAGCCCCAGCATTTT. The rearrangement uses TRBV3-1 and TRBJ1-5; 8 bases agree with TRBD1. CDR1 LGHDT and CDR2 YNNKEL come from the germline V gene (reference sequence). V was pared by 1 base and J by 4 bases, with 6 bases of the junction left unmatched. The CDR3 length is 16 residues.

In this sample, this clonotype turned up many times. V and J are TRBV18 and TRBJ1-5, with D possibly being TRBD1 (5 bases). Trimming removed 6 bases from V and 0 bases from J, with 12 bases in between. This CDR3 region has 15 residues. Germline loops: CDR1 KGHSH, CDR2 LQKENI. This CDR3 is CASSGTGGSNQPQHF. CDR3 nucleotides: TGTGCCAGCTCGGGCACGGGGGGTAGCAATCAGCCCCAGCATTTT.

There are many counts of this clonotype. This sequence joins TRBV29-1 and TRBJ2-1; D unresolved. V dropped 7 bases and J dropped 2 bases, with 6 bases sitting between them. The CDR3 loop spans 11 amino acids. Germline CDR1 is SQVTM and CDR2 is ANQGSEA. The CDR3 loop reads CSAAPYNEQFF. CDR3 nucleotide sequence: TGCAGCGCCGCCCCCTACAATGAGCAGTTCTTC.

The gene calls are TRBV12-3 or TRBV12-4 and TRBJ1-5; D might be TRBD1 (6 bases). Trimming pared 5 bases from V and 6 bases from J, leaving 14 bases between. The CDR3 extends over 14 amino acids. The CDR3 loop is CASSETGPGQPQHF. CDR3 bases: TGTGCCAGCAGTGAGACAGGCCCGGGTCAGCCCCAGCATTTT.

The sample holds many counts of this clonotype. The rearrangement uses TRBV6-1 and TRBJ1-1; no clear D. CDR1 MNHNS and CDR2 SASEGT come from the germline V gene. The CDR3 length is 17 residues. V was pared by 6 bases and J by 8 bases, with 28 bases between. Written as DNA, the CDR3 is TGTGCCAGCAGGGGTAGAGGTGGAGGCCGCTTTTCGGTCGAAGCTTTCTTT. Translation: CASRGRGGGRFSVEAFF.

The genes are TRBV18 and TRBJ1-1, with D perhaps matching TRBD1 (5 bases). CDR1 is KGHSH and CDR2 is LQKENI in the germline V gene. The germline V and J ends were trimmed by 4 bases and 1 base, with 16 bases remaining between them. This CDR3 is built from 16 residues. As DNA, the CDR3 is TGTGCCAGCTCACGATCGGACGGGACGGCGAACACTGAAGCTTTCTTT. As protein: CASSRSDGTANTEAFF.

This clonotype appeared many times. The CDR3 DNA is TGCGCCAGCAGTCAACAGGGCTCCGGCGGCTACACCTTC. Translation: CASSQQGSGGYTF. V and J are TRBV5-1 and TRBJ1-2, with a weak D call TRBD1 (6 bases). The germline V gene encodes CDR1 SGHRS and CDR2 YFSETQ. The CDR3 consists of 13 residues. The V gene lost 5 bases and the J gene lost 8 bases, with 16 bases spanning the gap.

This clonotype was found many times. CDR3 residues: CASSRNPYNEQFF. The DNA of the CDR3 is TGTGCCAGCAGCCGTAACCCGTACAATGAGCAGTTCTTC. The chain is built from TRBV14 and TRBJ2-1, with D uncertain. Trimming shortened V by 4 bases and J by 4 bases, and 8 bases separated the two germline ends. The CDR3 has 13 amino acids. CDR1 SGHDN and CDR2 FVKESK come from the germline V gene.